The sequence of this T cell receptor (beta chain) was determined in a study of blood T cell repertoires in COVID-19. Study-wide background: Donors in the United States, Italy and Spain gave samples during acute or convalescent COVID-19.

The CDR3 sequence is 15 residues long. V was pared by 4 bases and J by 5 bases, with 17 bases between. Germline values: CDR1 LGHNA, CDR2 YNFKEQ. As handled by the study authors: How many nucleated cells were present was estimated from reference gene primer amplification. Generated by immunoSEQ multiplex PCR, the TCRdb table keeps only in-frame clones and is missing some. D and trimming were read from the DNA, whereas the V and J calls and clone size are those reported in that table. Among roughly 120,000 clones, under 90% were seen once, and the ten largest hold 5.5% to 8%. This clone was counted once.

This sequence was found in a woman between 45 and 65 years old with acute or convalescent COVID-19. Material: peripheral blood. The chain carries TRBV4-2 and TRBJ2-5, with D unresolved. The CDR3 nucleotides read TGTGCCAGCAGCCCCTCCCCCCTGGCGGCGGAGACCCAGTACTTC. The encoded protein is CASSPSPLAAETQYF.